A single sample gave rise to the 6 T cell receptor beta chains below, sequenced in a study of CD8 T cells in Susac syndrome. RNA in amounts of about 0.45 to 1 ug was reverse transcribed with random hexamers. TCRdb independently ran MiXCR on the immunoSEQ multiplex PCR reads; one entry per CDR3 protein. Found here are approximately 120,000 distinct CDR3 sequences, about 94% of them singletons; the top ten hold more than 0.2%. The material sequenced was CD8+ T cells from PBMCs. The receptor source for this set is a human donor with Susac syndrome.

Only one count was recorded for this clonotype. DNA for the CDR3: TGTGCCATCAGTGTCCCCTACGAGCAGTACTTC. It yields the protein CAISVPYEQYF. The genes are TRBV10-3 and TRBJ2-7; D remains ambiguous. The CDR3 is made up of 11 amino acids. Germline CDR1 reads ENHRY; CDR2 reads SYGVKD. V lost 4 bases and J lost 2, with 3 bases in between.

The rearrangement links TRBV7-6 to TRBJ2-2, with D possibly being TRBD1 (5 bases). V lost 0 bases, J lost 5 bases, and 13 bases lay in between. The CDR3 length is 16 residues. Germline V gene lookup returns CDR1 SGHVS and CDR2 FNYEAQ. The CDR3 reads CASSLAWPGLTGELFF. In DNA, the CDR3 is TGTGCCAGCAGCTTAGCGTGGCCAGGGTTAACCGGGGAGCTGTTTTTT.

The rearrangement links TRBV6-6 to TRBJ1-1, with D possibly being TRBD1 (5 bases). This CDR3 has 12 residues. CDR1 and CDR2 from the germline V gene are MNHNY and SVGAGI (reference sequence). Trimming took off 0 bases at V and 13 bases at J, with 12 bases between the two ends. DNA for the CDR3: TGTGCCAGCAGTTACTCGAGTCAGGGTCATTTCTTT. Protein sequence: CASSYSSQGHFF.

This clonotype came up once. V gene TRBV15 combines with J gene TRBJ2-3; D perhaps matches TRBD1 (6 bases). Germline CDR1 and CDR2: LNHNV and YYDKDF (reference sequence). V lost 6 bases, J lost 2 bases, and 12 bases lay in between. This CDR3 comprises 14 residues. The CDR3 sequence is CATSPTGTTDTQYF. DNA for the CDR3: TGTGCCACCAGTCCGACAGGAACCACAGATACGCAGTATTTT.

The rearrangement links TRBV19 to TRBJ2-6; no clear D gene. The CDR3 sequence is 17 residues long. The germline CDR1 and CDR2 sequences are LNHDA and SQIVND (reference sequence). V lost 8 bases, J lost 0 bases, and 17 bases lay in between. CDR3 DNA sequence: TGTGCCAGTTTGGGTCTCCAGGCAAACTCTGGGGCCAACGTCCTGACTTTC. Translated: CASLGLQANSGANVLTF.

CDR3 amino acids: CASSLTLAGGNEQFF. The CDR3 DNA reads TGTGCCAGCAGTTTAACACTAGCGGGGGGCAATGAGCAGTTCTTC. The chain joins TRBV12-3 or TRBV12-4 to TRBJ2-1; TRBD2 matches 12 bases. The length of the CDR3 is 15 residues. Losses at the gene ends were 2 bases for V and 6 bases for J; bases not matched to a gene: 2.